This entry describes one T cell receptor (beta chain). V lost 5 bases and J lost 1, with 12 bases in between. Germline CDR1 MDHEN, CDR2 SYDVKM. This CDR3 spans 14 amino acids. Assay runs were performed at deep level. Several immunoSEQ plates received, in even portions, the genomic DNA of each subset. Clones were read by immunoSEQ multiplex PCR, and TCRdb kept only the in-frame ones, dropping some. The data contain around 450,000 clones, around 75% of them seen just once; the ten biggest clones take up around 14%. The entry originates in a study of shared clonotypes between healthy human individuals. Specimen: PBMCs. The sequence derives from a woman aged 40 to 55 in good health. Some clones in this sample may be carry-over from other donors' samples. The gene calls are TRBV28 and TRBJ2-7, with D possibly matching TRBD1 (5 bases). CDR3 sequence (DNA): TGTGCCAGCAGTCTACTATACAGGTCCTACGAGCAGTACTTC. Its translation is CASSLLYRSYEQYF.